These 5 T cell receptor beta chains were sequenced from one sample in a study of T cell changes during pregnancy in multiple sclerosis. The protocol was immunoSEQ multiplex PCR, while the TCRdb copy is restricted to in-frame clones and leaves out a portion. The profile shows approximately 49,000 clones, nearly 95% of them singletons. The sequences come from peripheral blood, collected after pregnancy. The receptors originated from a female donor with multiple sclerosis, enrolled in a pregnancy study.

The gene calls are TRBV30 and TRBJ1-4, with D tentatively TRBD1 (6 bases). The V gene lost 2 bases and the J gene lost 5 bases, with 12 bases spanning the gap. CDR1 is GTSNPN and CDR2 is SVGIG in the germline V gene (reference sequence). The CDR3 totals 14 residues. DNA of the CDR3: TGTGCCTGGAGTCCGGGACACATGAATGAAAAACTGTTTTTT. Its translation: CAWSPGHMNEKLFF.

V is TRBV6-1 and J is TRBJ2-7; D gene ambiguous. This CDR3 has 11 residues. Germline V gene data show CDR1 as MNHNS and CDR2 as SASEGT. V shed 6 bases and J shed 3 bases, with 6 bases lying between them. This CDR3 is CASRVSYEQYF. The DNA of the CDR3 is TGTGCCAGCAGAGTGAGCTACGAGCAGTACTTC.

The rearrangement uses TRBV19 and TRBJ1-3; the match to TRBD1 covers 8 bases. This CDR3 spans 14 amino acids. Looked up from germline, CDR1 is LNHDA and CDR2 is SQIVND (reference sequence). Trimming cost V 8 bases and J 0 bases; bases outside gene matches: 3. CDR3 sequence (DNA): TGTGCCAGTGGACAGGGCCTCTCTGGAAACACCATATATTTT. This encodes CASGQGLSGNTIYF.

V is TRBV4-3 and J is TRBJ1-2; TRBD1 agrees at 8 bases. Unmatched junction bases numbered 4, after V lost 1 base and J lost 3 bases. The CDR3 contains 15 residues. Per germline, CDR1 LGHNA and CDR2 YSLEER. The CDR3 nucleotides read TGCGCCAGCAGCCAAGGGACAGGGTTTGACTATGGCTACACCTTC. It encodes CASSQGTGFDYGYTF.

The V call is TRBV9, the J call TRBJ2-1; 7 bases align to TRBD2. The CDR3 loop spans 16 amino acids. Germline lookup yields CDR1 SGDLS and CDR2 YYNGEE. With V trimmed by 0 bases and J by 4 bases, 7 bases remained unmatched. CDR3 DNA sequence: TGTGCCAGCAGCGTAGCTACGAGCGGGGCATACAATGAGCAGTTCTTC. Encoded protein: CASSVATSGAYNEQFF.